This T cell receptor (beta chain) was sequenced during a study of cytomegalovirus exposure and HLA in healthy donors. The PCR employed 60 Vbeta primers together with 13 Jbeta primers. Original handling: Later work found approximately 87 million unique TCR beta chains, with approximately 12 million shared. Using immunoSEQ multiplex PCR, the repertoire was profiled, and TCRdb retains in-frame clones only, with some absent. That table supplies the V and J calls and clone size; D and trimming were determined from the DNA. The sample holds approximately 120,000 clones, approximately 10% seen once. This clone turned up a few times. No antigen is known for it. Whole-study results and caveats: TRBV6-2, TRBV6-3 and some other V segments were excluded as indistinguishable. Roughly uniform sequencing depth across donors was assumed, possibly incorrectly. Per a later analysis, HLA-associated TCR beta chains showed more clonal expansion than other, equally common TCR beta chains.

Germline lookup yields CDR1 SGHDT and CDR2 YYEEEE. The CDR3 has 11 amino acids. The V gene lost 1 base and the J gene lost 8 bases, with 6 bases spanning the gap. The sequenced material came from PBMCs. The genes are TRBV5-6 and TRBJ1-2, with D hard to call. This TCR was recovered from a woman between 18 and 29 years old in good health and CMV-seropositive. The CDR3 is CASSLFGGYTF. The CDR3 DNA follows: TGTGCCAGCAGCTTGTTCGGGGGCTACACCTTC. Full variable domain (outside the CDR3, taken from reference TRBV5-6 and TRBJ1-2): DAGVTQSPTHLIKTRGQQVTLRCSPKSGHDTVSWYQQALGQGPQFIFQYYEEEERQRGNFPDRFSGHQFPNYSSELNVNALLLGDSALYLCASSLFGGYTFGSGTRLTVV.